One sample yielded the 30 T cell receptor beta chains listed below, sequenced in a study of T cell changes during pregnancy in multiple sclerosis. The table came from immunoSEQ multiplex PCR; TCRdb's copy has only in-frame clones and leaves some out. The profile shows about 100,000 clones, 85% to 95% of them singletons. The specimen was peripheral blood, collected in the third trimester of pregnancy. These receptors were collected from a female donor in good health, enrolled as a control in a pregnancy study.

The chain recombines TRBV6-6 with TRBJ1-2, with 7 bases identical to TRBD1. This CDR3 contains 15 residues. With V trimmed by 6 bases and J by 5 bases, 12 bases remained unmatched. CDR1 and CDR2 from the germline V gene are MNHNY and SVGAGI (reference sequence). CDR3: CASRPLSGTEYGYTF. CDR3 DNA sequence: TGTGCCAGCAGACCGTTATCCGGGACAGAGTATGGCTACACCTTC.

This chain uses TRBV5-1 with TRBJ1-2, with D perhaps matching TRBD1 (6 bases). CDR3 size: 13 residues. Germline CDR1 SGHRS, CDR2 YFSETQ. Trimming left V 1 base short and J 2 bases short, with 6 bases between. Here the CDR3 DNA reads TGCGCCAGCAGCTTGCAGGGGAACTATGGCTACACCTTC. This gives the protein CASSLQGNYGYTF.

This clone was seen once. The chain couples TRBV5-1 to TRBJ2-3; 11 nucleotides agree with TRBD1. The germline gives CDR1 SGHRS, CDR2 YFSETQ. Losses at the gene ends were 4 bases for V and 6 bases for J; bases not matched to a gene: 7. The CDR3 spans 15 residues. CDR3 region: CASSLGQGARDTQYF. CDR3 nucleotides: TGCGCCAGCAGCCTCGGACAGGGGGCAAGGGATACGCAGTATTTT.

The CDR3: CAWDEAYEQFF. The CDR3 coding sequence is TGTGCCTGGGACGAGGCCTATGAGCAGTTCTTC. V usage is TRBV30 and J usage is TRBJ2-1; D is uncertain. This CDR3 comprises 11 residues. Between the trimmed V and J ends, which lost 5 bases and 8 bases, there was a span of 10 bases. Germline V gene lookup returns CDR1 GTSNPN and CDR2 SVGIG (reference sequence).

The chain is built from TRBV7-9 and TRBJ1-4; no definite D call. V was cut by 10 bases and J by 10 bases, with 10 bases left in between. The CDR3 totals 10 residues. CDR1 and CDR2 from the germline V gene are SEHNR and FQNEAQ (reference sequence). CDR3 DNA sequence: TGTGCCACAAGCCCGCGAAAACTGTTTTTT. Translated, it gives CATSPRKLFF.

This clone has only one observation. This chain connects TRBV4-2 to TRBJ1-5; perhaps TRBD1 as D (6 bases). Germline V gene lookup returns CDR1 LGHNA and CDR2 YNFKEQ. The germline V and J ends were trimmed by 0 bases and 6 bases, with 12 bases remaining between them. CDR3 length: 15 residues. This chain's CDR3 is CASSQEAGAGQPQHF. The CDR3 bases are TGTGCCAGCAGCCAAGAAGCAGGGGCGGGTCAGCCCCAGCATTTT.

The chain is built from TRBV7-2 and TRBJ2-3; 7 bases fit TRBD1. V shed 2 bases and J 2 bases; nucleotides not matched to a gene: 4. This CDR3 contains 15 residues. Germline loops: CDR1 SGHTA, CDR2 FQGNSA. CDR3 residues: CASSLSGGDTDTQYF. In DNA, the CDR3 is TGTGCCAGCAGCTTATCAGGGGGTGACACAGATACGCAGTATTTT.

This CDR3 reads CASSPPYPRAGTDTQYF. The CDR3 DNA is TGTGCCAGCAGTCCCCCTTATCCTAGGGCGGGGACAGATACGCAGTATTTT. V usage is TRBV27 and J usage is TRBJ2-3, with D maybe TRBD2 (6 bases). This CDR3 comprises 17 residues. The germline CDR1 and CDR2 sequences are MNHEY and SMNVEV (reference sequence). The V gene lost 5 bases and the J gene lost 3 bases, with 21 bases spanning the gap.

The CDR3 region is CASSWGGGGEKLFF. Written as DNA, the CDR3 is TGTGCCAGCAGCTGGGGAGGCGGGGGTGAAAAACTGTTTTTT. This sequence joins TRBV13 and TRBJ1-4; D possibly corresponds to TRBD1 (5 bases). The V gene's germline CDR1 is PRHDT and CDR2 FYEKMQ (reference sequence). This CDR3 spans 14 amino acids. V lost 4 bases to trimming and J lost 7 bases, with 13 bases between them.

The chain recombines TRBV7-9 with TRBJ1-1; no reliable D call. Trimming removed 1 base from V and 5 bases from J, with 8 bases in between. CDR1 is SEHNR, CDR2 FQNEAQ, per germline (reference sequence). There are 13 residues in the CDR3. CDR3 loop: CASSLVEATEAFF. The CDR3 bases are TGTGCCAGCAGCTTAGTTGAGGCTACTGAAGCTTTCTTT.

This clone occurred once. The chain is built from TRBV5-8 and TRBJ1-2; perhaps TRBD1 as D (6 bases). CDR1 is SGHTS, CDR2 YDEGEE, per germline. Between the trimmed V and J ends, which lost 5 bases and 5 bases, there was a span of 13 bases. CDR3 length: 13 residues. This CDR3 is CASRNRVEYGYTF. Written as DNA, the CDR3 is TGTGCCAGCAGAAACAGGGTGGAGTATGGCTACACCTTC.

The chain carries TRBV28 and TRBJ1-2, with a weak D call TRBD1 (6 bases). Germline V lookup: CDR1 MDHEN, CDR2 SYDVKM. This CDR3 spans 16 amino acids. Deletions cut 5 bases from V and 8 bases from J, with 24 bases between. As DNA, the CDR3 is TGTGCCAGCAGTCAACTCAGCAGGGGCCGCGGGGGGGGCTACACCTTC. Amino acid sequence: CASSQLSRGRGGGYTF.

V usage is TRBV9 and J usage is TRBJ1-6; weak D call: TRBD1 (6 bases). Germline V lookup: CDR1 SGDLS, CDR2 YYNGEE. V was trimmed by 3 bases and J by 7 bases, leaving 20 bases between them. The CDR3 has 17 residues. CDR3 sequence: CASSADRVGGHNSPLHF. The CDR3 nucleotides read TGTGCCAGCAGCGCTGACCGGGTCGGGGGGCACAATTCACCCCTCCACTTT.

This chain joins TRBV7-9 and TRBJ1-1; D might be TRBD1 (5 bases). The CDR3 length is 16 residues. CDR1 and CDR2 from the germline V gene are SEHNR and FQNEAQ (reference sequence). V lost 2 bases and J lost 0, with 13 bases in between. The CDR3 sequence is CASSLITGPMNTEAFF. The CDR3 DNA sequence: TGTGCCAGCAGCTTAATAACAGGCCCTATGAACACTGAAGCTTTCTTT.

The CDR3 sequence: CASSLWPGANTGELFF. The CDR3 DNA sequence: TGTGCCAGCAGCTTATGGCCGGGAGCGAACACCGGGGAGCTGTTTTTT. The V call is TRBV7-2, the J call TRBJ2-2, with D tentatively TRBD2 (6 bases). V lost 2 bases and J lost 0, with 10 bases in between. This CDR3 contains 16 residues. The germline gives CDR1 SGHTA, CDR2 FQGNSA.

The chain employs TRBV4-1 and TRBJ2-7; TRBD2 aligns across 7 bases. There are 13 residues in the CDR3. The V gene's germline CDR1 is MGHRA and CDR2 YSYEKL. The trim removed 4 bases at V and 0 bases at J, leaving 0 bases unmatched. CDR3: CASSRDYSYEQYF. The CDR3 DNA follows: TGCGCCAGCAGCCGGGACTACTCCTACGAGCAGTACTTC.

V gene TRBV4-2 combines with J gene TRBJ1-3; D call uncertain. CDR1 is LGHNA, CDR2 YNFKEQ, per germline. There are 15 residues in the CDR3. Trimming cost V 5 bases and J 2 bases, with 13 bases left between them. The CDR3 is CASSYHTAAGNTIYF. The DNA for the CDR3 is TGTGCCAGCAGCTATCACACAGCGGCTGGAAACACCATATATTTT.

The rearrangement uses TRBV5-1 and TRBJ1-2; 9 bases are shared with TRBD1. V shed 5 bases and J 4 bases; nucleotides not matched to a gene: 9. This CDR3 has 15 amino acids. Germline CDR1 is SGHRS and CDR2 is YFSETQ. The CDR3 loop reads CASSFSGTGTYGYTF. The CDR3 coding sequence is TGCGCCAGCAGTTTCTCCGGGACAGGGACCTATGGCTACACCTTC.

The chain links TRBV11-3 to TRBJ2-3; D is ambiguous. Trimming shortened V by 1 base and J by 2 bases, and 13 bases separated the two germline ends. Looked up from germline, CDR1 is SGHNT and CDR2 is YENEEA. The CDR3 consists of 16 residues. The CDR3 sequence: CASSLVAGSTTDTQYF. The CDR3, as DNA: TGTGCCAGCAGCTTAGTCGCCGGGTCTACCACAGATACGCAGTATTTT.

This clone was counted between two and nine times. The chain uses TRBV4-3 and TRBJ1-2; D is unclear. The germline CDR1 and CDR2 sequences are LGHNA and YSLEER. Trimming removed 0 bases from V and 8 bases from J, with 16 bases in between. CDR3 length equals 15 residues. CDR3 bases: TGCGCCAGCAGCCAAGATGGTGTATCTTTCGGGGGCTACACCTTC. Translated, it gives CASSQDGVSFGGYTF.

The chain employs TRBV6-5 and TRBJ1-1; 7 bases line up with TRBD1. V lost 6 bases to trimming and J lost 5 bases; unmatched junction nucleotides: 9. The CDR3 runs 14 residues. Per the germline V gene, CDR1 is MNHEY and CDR2 is SVGAGI. CDR3 region: CASRPPGGRTEAFF. CDR3 DNA sequence: TGTGCCAGCAGGCCCCCAGGGGGACGGACTGAAGCTTTCTTT.

The chain is built from TRBV6-5 and TRBJ1-1, with D perhaps TRBD1 (6 bases). Trimming stripped 6 bases from V and 5 bases from J, with 13 bases between. Germline V gene lookup returns CDR1 MNHEY and CDR2 SVGAGI. The CDR3 contains 13 residues. CDR3 sequence (DNA): TGTGCCAGCAGGGGGGGGGCAGGGACTGAAGCTTTCTTT. Translating gives CASRGGAGTEAFF.

The rearrangement uses TRBV27 and TRBJ2-7; D is unresolved. The CDR3 runs to 14 residues. Between the trimmed V and J ends, which lost 6 bases and 4 bases, there was a span of 16 bases. CDR1 and CDR2 (germline): MNHEY, SMNVEV (reference sequence). This CDR3 reads CASSSSSLYYEQYF. The CDR3 DNA reads TGTGCCAGCAGCAGTTCCTCCCTTTATTACGAGCAGTACTTC.

This rearrangement joins TRBV7-2 to TRBJ2-1; TRBD2 matches 7 bases. The CDR3 loop spans 14 amino acids. Trimming cost V 5 bases and J 8 bases; bases outside gene matches: 9. The germline V gene encodes CDR1 SGHTA and CDR2 FQGNSA. CDR3 sequence (DNA): TGTGCCAGCAGCGGGAGGGTCGGTAATGATGAGCAGTTCTTC. It translates to CASSGRVGNDEQFF.

The V and J genes are TRBV27 and TRBJ2-7; D is ambiguous. From germline, CDR1 is MNHEY and CDR2 SMNVEV (reference sequence). Deletions cut 1 base from V and 3 bases from J, with 10 bases between. This CDR3 is 14 amino acids long. The CDR3 loop is CASSLFFADYEQYF. DNA of the CDR3: TGTGCCAGCAGTTTATTTTTCGCGGACTACGAGCAGTACTTC.

This clone was recorded only once. This chain uses TRBV30 with TRBJ1-4; no clear D gene. The CDR3 consists of 12 residues. The V and J ends lost 2 bases and 6 bases respectively, with 7 bases between them. Germline lookup yields CDR1 GTSNPN and CDR2 SVGIG (reference sequence). The CDR3 region has the DNA TGTGCCTGGAGTCAAAGCGATGAAAAACTGTTTTTT. Translation gives CAWSQSDEKLFF.

The gene calls are TRBV15 and TRBJ1-2; 7 positions agree with TRBD1. Germline V lookup: CDR1 LNHNV, CDR2 YYDKDF (reference sequence). The CDR3 is 15 residues long. After removal of 4 bases from V and 7 bases from J, the junction contained 12 bases not matched to a gene. The CDR3 reads CATSTRKDRRIGYTF. The CDR3 DNA reads TGTGCCACCAGCACCCGTAAGGACAGGAGAATTGGCTACACCTTC.

The chain uses TRBV5-1 and TRBJ2-5, with D perhaps matching TRBD1 (6 bases). Germline CDR1 reads SGHRS; CDR2 reads YFSETQ. V gave up 3 bases and J gave up 1 base, with 13 bases separating them. This CDR3 has 15 amino acids. CDR3 residues: CASSSVDSRQETQYF. The CDR3 DNA reads as TGCGCCAGCAGCTCGGTGGACAGTCGCCAAGAGACCCAGTACTTC.

The V and J genes are TRBV4-2 and TRBJ2-1; 8 nucleotides agree with TRBD2. Germline-derived CDR1 and CDR2 are LGHNA and YNFKEQ. J gave up 6 bases and V 0 bases, and 10 bases lay outside the gene matches. The CDR3 runs to 17 residues. This chain's CDR3 is CASSQDSTGGALNEQFF. The CDR3 nucleotides are TGTGCCAGCAGCCAAGATTCAACGGGGGGGGCCCTCAATGAGCAGTTCTTC.

The rearrangement uses TRBV15 and TRBJ1-2; TRBD1 matches 10 bases. Trimming took 3 bases from V and 4 from J; bases not matched to a gene: 5. The germline gives CDR1 LNHNV, CDR2 YYDKDF (reference sequence). The CDR3 totals 15 residues. The CDR3 is CATSSRTGGTYGYTF. CDR3 nucleotides: TGTGCCACCAGCAGTAGGACAGGGGGGACCTATGGCTACACCTTC.